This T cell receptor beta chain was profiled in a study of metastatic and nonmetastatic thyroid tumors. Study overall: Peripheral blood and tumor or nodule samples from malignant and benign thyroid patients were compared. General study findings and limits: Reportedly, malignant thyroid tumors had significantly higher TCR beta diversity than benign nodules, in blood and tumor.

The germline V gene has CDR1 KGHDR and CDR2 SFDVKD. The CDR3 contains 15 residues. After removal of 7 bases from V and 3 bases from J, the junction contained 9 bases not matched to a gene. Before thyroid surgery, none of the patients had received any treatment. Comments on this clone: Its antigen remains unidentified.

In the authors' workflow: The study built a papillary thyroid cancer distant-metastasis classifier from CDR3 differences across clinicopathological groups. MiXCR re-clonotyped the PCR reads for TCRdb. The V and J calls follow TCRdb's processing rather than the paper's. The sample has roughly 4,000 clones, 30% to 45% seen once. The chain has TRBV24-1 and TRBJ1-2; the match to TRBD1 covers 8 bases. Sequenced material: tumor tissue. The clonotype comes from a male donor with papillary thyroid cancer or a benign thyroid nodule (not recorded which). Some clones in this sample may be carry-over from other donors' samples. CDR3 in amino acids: CATSDAGQGDYGYTF. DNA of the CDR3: TGTGCCACCAGCGACGCTGGACAGGGAGACTATGGCTACACCTTC.